This note documents a single T cell receptor beta chain sequence. The antigen remains unidentified. This entry belongs to a study of shared clonotypes between healthy human individuals. Whole-study findings and limits: The study generally estimated greater richness for naive than memory subsets.

Methods used by the authors: Junction-only sequences without quality scores came from ImmunoSEQ, so filtering differed. The method was immunoSEQ multiplex PCR; TCRdb's version includes in-frame clones alone and lacks a portion of them. V and J calls and clone size follow that table, whereas D and trimming were derived from the DNA. The table lists 2.3 million or so clones, just over 90% of them singletons. The CDR3 extends over 13 amino acids. Germline V gene data show CDR1 as SGHDT and CDR2 as YYEEEE. V was cut by 7 bases and J by 2 bases, with 13 bases left in between. The chain couples TRBV5-6 to TRBJ2-7; D gene uncertain. This TCR was recovered from a man aged 18 to 30 in good health. Some clones in this sample may be carry-over from other donors' samples. The sequenced sample was naive CD4+ T cells from PBMCs. The subset: CD45RA+ positively selected. CDR3 DNA: TGTGCCAGCGCCGGACCAGGAGCCTACGAGCAGTACTTC. Translated: CASAGPGAYEQYF.